This T cell receptor beta chain appears in the sequencing data of a study of human T cells and chemical hapten exposure. About the study: Subjects had 2% DPC placed on 2 cm by 2 cm of upper inner arm skin for sensitization. Study results and limitations: TCRs exceeding a frequency of 1 in 1000 stayed unchanged under DPC sensitization.

What the library attached to individual cDNA molecules were unique molecular identifiers. As handled by the study authors: Counting gave a median of around 100,000 TCRs per sample, with values ranging from about 20,000 to 750,000. One entry per CDR3 protein, called by TCRdb with MiXCR from the RACE reads. TCRdb, not the authors, supplied the V and J calls. Seen here are 65,000 to 95,000 distinct CDR3 sequences, about 6.3% observed once, and the top ten hold 1.3%. Germline CDR1 DFQATT, CDR2 SNEGSKA (reference sequence). The CDR3 covers 14 residues. V lost 1 base and J 3 bases, leaving 13 bases between the germline ends. As for time point: patch test 2, 6 weeks after DPC sensitization. The treatment is: therapeutic diphenylcyclopropenone sensitization with weekly scalp DPC. As to this clonotype: Its antigen is still unknown.

This sequence originates from a woman aged 25 to 39 with alopecia areata. Some clones in this sample may be carry-over from other donors' samples. The chain is built from TRBV20-1 and TRBJ2-7; perhaps TRBD2 as D (7 bases). This sample comprised whole blood, obtained in connection with sensitization to the hapten diphenylcyclopropenone (DPC). The CDR3 spells CSARGGGVYYEQYF. CDR3 nucleotide sequence: TGCAGTGCTAGAGGCGGGGGCGTATACTACGAGCAGTACTTC.